The 24 T cell receptor beta chains in this list originate from one sample, sequenced in a study of regulatory T cells in long-lasting Graves disease. Time point given: newly diagnosed GD, antithyroid drugs for less than 3 months. Generation of the TCR library employed RNA extracted from PBMCs. The TCR beta library used iRepertoire HTBI primers with Arm-PCR amplification of CDR3. Via MiXCR, TCRdb re-called the multiplex PCR reads, giving one row per CDR3 protein. The sample yields around 400,000 distinct CDR3 sequences, 10% to 15% seen once. The data also belong to a second study, concerning T cells in Graves' hyperthyroidism and ophthalmopathy.

Here the sequenced sample was peripheral blood mononuclear cells (PBMCs), taken at new diagnosis, from a patient treated with antithyroid drugs. These receptors were collected from a woman in her late teens or twenties with Graves disease.

V gene TRBV10-2 combines with J gene TRBJ2-1, with D possibly being TRBD1 (6 bases). The CDR3 spans 13 residues. Per germline, CDR1 WSHSY and CDR2 SAAADI. V dropped 6 bases and J dropped 2 bases, with 8 bases sitting between them. The CDR3 here is CASRRDTYNEQFF. The CDR3 region has the DNA TGCGCCAGCAGACGGGACACCTACAATGAGCAGTTCTTC.

This clonotype was detected only once. The genes are TRBV7-8 and TRBJ1-5; D remains unclear. This CDR3 region has 16 residues. Germline assignment: CDR1 SGHVS and CDR2 FQNEAQ. The V end was cut by 4 bases, the J end by 5 bases, with 18 bases between. The CDR3 DNA reads TGTGCCAGCAGCTCTATAAGGGATAGCTACTATCAGCCCCAGCATTTT. This encodes CASSSIRDSYYQPQHF.

This chain connects TRBV10-2 to TRBJ2-2; 16 nucleotides match TRBD2. The V gene end was trimmed by 4 bases and the J gene end by 6 bases; junction bases not matched to a gene: 8. The CDR3 loop spans 18 amino acids. From germline, CDR1 is WSHSY and CDR2 SAAADI. CDR3 sequence reads: CASSGRGTSGRAPGELFF. The CDR3 bases are TGCGCCAGCAGTGGTCGGGGGACTAGCGGGAGGGCCCCCGGGGAGCTGTTTTTT.

A word on this clonotype: A read error is possible here, since a much larger clone lies one base away. The CDR3 end shows no conserved phenylalanine or tryptophan, and so a read error is likely. This chain uses TRBV29-1 with TRBJ2-1; D is ambiguous. Trimming took 6 bases from V and 3 from J, leaving 12 bases between them. CDR3 length: 13 amino acids. Germline V CDR1 and CDR2: SQVTM, ANQGSEA. The CDR3 here is CSVMWSSYNEQFL. In DNA form, the CDR3 reads TGCAGCGTGATGTGGTCTAGCTACAATGAGCAGTTCCTC.

The table lists this clonotype with many counts. The chain has TRBV24-1 and TRBJ2-2; 8 positions match TRBD1. Germline trimming cut 9 bases from V and 2 bases from J; bases unmatched to any gene: 4. The CDR3 length is 14 residues. CDR1 and CDR2 from the germline V gene are KGHDR and SFDVKD. The CDR3 nucleotides read TGTGCCACCGAAGGACAGGGAAACACCGGGGAGCTGTTTTTT. This translates into CATEGQGNTGELFF.

Many counts were recorded for this clonotype. The chain recombines TRBV11-2 with TRBJ2-1; 11 nucleotides match TRBD2. Per the germline V gene, CDR1 is SGHAT and CDR2 is FQNNGV. The CDR3 has 19 amino acids. V shed 6 bases and J 2 bases; nucleotides not matched to a gene: 15. The CDR3 DNA follows: TGTGCCAGCAGGAGTCCGGGACTAGCGGCGTCATTGACCTACAATGAGCAGTTCTTC. Its translation: CASRSPGLAASLTYNEQFF.

This clonotype appeared many times. The rearrangement uses TRBV6-2 or TRBV6-3 and TRBJ2-5, with unresolved D. V shed 6 bases and J shed 2 bases, with 13 bases lying between them. CDR3 length equals 14 residues. CDR1 and CDR2 (germline): MNHEY, SVGEGT. The CDR3 reads CASSQTYEQETQYF. The CDR3 nucleotides read TGTGCCAGCAGCCAGACCTATGAACAAGAGACCCAGTACTTC.

There are a few counts of this clonotype. The rearrangement joins TRBV10-2 to TRBJ2-3, with a tentative D call TRBD2 (6 bases). Germline CDR1 WSHSY, CDR2 SAAADI. V was cut by 3 bases and J by 2 bases, with 15 bases left in between. This CDR3 spans 16 amino acids. The CDR3 nucleotides are TGCGCCAGCAGTGATAGTTCGCGGGACGCCACAGATACGCAGTATTTT. This gives the protein CASSDSSRDATDTQYF.

A few counts support this clonotype. The J gene is TRBJ1-4, the V gene TRBV18; 7 bases match TRBD1. Germline assignment: CDR1 KGHSH and CDR2 LQKENI. V was clipped by 3 bases and J by 0 bases; unmatched bases: 7. The CDR3 has 17 amino acids. This CDR3 reads CASSPAGQHATNEKLFF. Written as DNA, the CDR3 is TGTGCCAGCTCACCGGCGGGACAGCACGCAACTAATGAAAAACTGTTTTTT.

Ten or more counts support this clonotype. This chain links TRBV15 with TRBJ2-5; D is ambiguous. Germline V CDR1 and CDR2: LNHNV, YYDKDF (reference sequence). CDR3 length equals 14 residues. V was cut by 0 bases and J by 1 base, with 6 bases left in between. CDR3 nucleotides: TGTGCCACCAGCAGAGATCCGACCCAAGAGACCCAGTACTTC. The encoded protein is CATSRDPTQETQYF.

The table lists this clonotype with many counts. V usage is TRBV6-2 or TRBV6-3 and J usage is TRBJ2-1; 11 nucleotides line up with TRBD2. CDR3 length: 16 amino acids. Trimming removed 7 bases from V and 2 bases from J; junction bases left unmatched: 7. Germline V gene sequence: CDR1 MNHEY, CDR2 SVGEGT. The CDR3 spells CASTHLSGGAYNEQFF. DNA of the CDR3: TGTGCCAGCACCCACCTTAGCGGGGGGGCCTACAATGAGCAGTTCTTC.

The table lists this clonotype with a few counts. In nucleotides, the CDR3 is TGTGCCAGCAGCCCTGGGACAAGCCAAGAGACCCAGTACTTC. It encodes CASSPGTSQETQYF. This chain connects TRBV27 to TRBJ2-1, with TRBD1 as a possible D gene (6 bases). The end of the DNA aligns better with TRBJ2-5, so the J call may be wrong. Germline V gives CDR1 MNHEY, CDR2 SMNVEV (reference sequence). The CDR3 is 14 residues long.

The CDR3 sequence is CASSYRGHFQSNEKLFF. CDR3 coding DNA: TGTGCCAGCAGTTACCGGGGACACTTCCAGTCTAATGAAAAACTGTTTTTT. The chain uses TRBV6-2 or TRBV6-3 and TRBJ1-4; D possibly corresponds to TRBD1 (6 bases). The CDR3 runs 17 residues. Germline V lookup: CDR1 MNHEY, CDR2 SVGEGT. Trimming stripped 2 bases from V and 3 bases from J, with 16 bases between.

This clonotype occurred many times. The junction departs from germline at one end; a sequencing error may be responsible. This chain uses TRBV11-2 with TRBJ1-5; the D is unclear. The CDR3 totals 13 residues. Per the germline V gene, CDR1 is SGHAT and CDR2 is FQNNGV. This CDR3 reads CASSLVPNQPQHF. The CDR3 region has the DNA TGTGCCAGCAGTTTAGTACCAAATCAGCCCCAGCATTTT.

This clonotype was seen at least ten times. This sequence joins TRBV28 and TRBJ2-5; D unresolved. The CDR3 has 13 amino acids. Germline V gene lookup returns CDR1 MDHEN and CDR2 SYDVKM. Between the trimmed V and J ends, which lost 4 bases and 4 bases, there was a span of 10 bases. The CDR3 nucleotides are TGTGCCAGCAGTTCCGAGTGGGGAGAGACCCAGTACTTC. Translating it yields CASSSEWGETQYF.

This clonotype showed up many times. The J gene is TRBJ1-1, the V gene TRBV27, with D uncertain. This CDR3 is built from 15 residues. Looked up from germline, CDR1 is MNHEY and CDR2 is SMNVEV (reference sequence). Trimming cost V 8 bases and J 0 bases, with 16 bases left between them. In nucleotides, the CDR3 is TGTGCCAGCCGGGCTCGGAAACCCATGAACACTGAAGCTTTCTTT. It codes for CASRARKPMNTEAFF.

This clonotype was picked up a small number of times. This may be a read error: a much more frequent sequence differs by one nucleotide. The chain employs TRBV20-1 and TRBJ1-5, with D possibly being TRBD1 (6 bases). The germline gives CDR1 DFQATT, CDR2 SNEGSKA (reference sequence). Deletions cut 6 bases from V and 5 bases from J, with 20 bases between. The CDR3 is made up of 15 amino acids. The CDR3 loop is CSAQKTGVGDQPQHF. DNA for the CDR3: TGCAGTGCGCAAAAGACAGGCGTAGGCGATCAGCCCCAGCATTTT.

A few counts support this clonotype. The chain has TRBV29-1 and TRBJ1-1; D not certain. Trimming removed 2 bases from V and 1 base from J, with 8 bases in between. In germline, CDR1 is SQVTM, CDR2 ANQGSEA. This CDR3 region has 13 residues. CDR3 region: CSVEWQPNTEAFF. DNA of the CDR3: TGCAGCGTTGAATGGCAGCCGAACACTGAAGCTTTCTTT.

This clonotype was detected many times. The chain uses TRBV11-2 and TRBJ1-1; D might be TRBD1 (6 bases). This CDR3 is 19 amino acids long. Per germline, CDR1 SGHAT and CDR2 FQNNGV. Deletions cut 0 bases from V and 4 bases from J, with 24 bases between. CDR3 sequence: CASSLDSPRQVGRVTEAFF. Written as DNA, the CDR3 is TGTGCCAGCAGCTTAGATTCCCCCCGACAGGTCGGGAGGGTCACTGAAGCTTTCTTT.

This rearrangement joins TRBV27 to TRBJ1-5; D possibly corresponds to TRBD1 (6 bases). The V and J ends lost 4 bases and 11 bases respectively, with 15 bases between them. CDR1 and CDR2 from the germline V gene are MNHEY and SMNVEV (reference sequence). This CDR3 is 13 amino acids long. The CDR3 sequence: CASSWGAGQSQHF. CDR3 sequence (DNA): TGTGCCAGCAGTTGGGGGGCGGGGCAGTCCCAGCATTTT.

The sample holds one count of this clonotype. The chain employs TRBV6-2 or TRBV6-3 and TRBJ2-7; D possibly corresponds to TRBD1 (5 bases). Trimming removed 5 bases at V and 4 bases at J, with 12 bases between. The germline CDR1 and CDR2 sequences are MNHEY and SVGEGT. The CDR3 is made up of 13 amino acids. Written as DNA, the CDR3 is TGTGCCAGCAGTGAGTCCACAGGATACGAGCAGTACGTC. This encodes CASSESTGYEQYV.

This clonotype was picked up many times. This sequence joins TRBV5-6 and TRBJ2-4; D unclear. Trimming shortened V by 0 bases and J by 7 bases, and 17 bases separated the two germline ends. In germline, CDR1 is SGHDT, CDR2 YYEEEE. The CDR3 contains 16 residues. This CDR3 reads CASSLELERLANIQYF. DNA of the CDR3: TGTGCCAGCAGCTTGGAGTTGGAGAGGCTGGCGAACATTCAGTACTTC.

In its sample, this clonotype was seen a few times. This chain connects TRBV7-9 to TRBJ1-1; D is perhaps TRBD1 (5 bases). Germline V lookup: CDR1 SEHNR, CDR2 FQNEAQ (reference sequence). The CDR3 spans 12 residues. Between the trimmed V and J ends, which lost 8 bases and 3 bases, there was a span of 10 bases. CDR3 nucleotides: TGTGCCAGCGGGGGGATGGACACTGAAGCTTTCTTT. This sequence encodes CASGGMDTEAFF.

This sequence joins TRBV20-1 and TRBJ2-1, with 8 positions matching TRBD2. Germline V gene data show CDR1 as DFQATT and CDR2 as SNEGSKA (reference sequence). Trimming at V came to 6 bases and at J to 3 bases, leaving 4 bases not matched to a gene. CDR3 size: 13 residues. This CDR3 reads CSAVGGGYNEQFF. CDR3 coding DNA: TGCAGTGCCGTCGGGGGGGGCTACAATGAGCAGTTCTTC.